These 29 T cell receptor beta chains share one sample of origin, sequenced in a study of cytomegalovirus exposure and HLA in healthy donors (dated by TCRdb to the late 2010s). Receptor libraries were prepared by the immunoSEQ multiplex PCR assay. Held by TCRdb, this immuneACCESS table contains in-frame sequences only and omits some clones. Under half of the omission traces to an unresolved V gene where checked; the cause of the rest is unknown. This sample gives around 300,000 clones in total; roughly 90% of them show up just once. In total, the top ten clones hold around 0.92% of the sample. Specimen: PBMCs. These receptors came from a young woman in good health and CMV-seronegative.

This clone turned up a few times. The chain has TRBV7-3 and TRBJ2-2; no clear D. The CDR3 spans 14 residues. Germline V CDR1 and CDR2: SGHTA, FQGTGA. V was shortened by 3 bases and J by 2 bases, with 7 bases between the two germline ends. The DNA for the CDR3 is TGTGCCAGCAGCTTTACCAGAAACACCGGGGAGCTGTTTTTT. It specifies CASSFTRNTGELFF.

This CDR3 is CASSFPGNEQFF. The CDR3, as DNA: TGCGCCAGCAGCTTCCCGGGGAATGAGCAGTTCTTC. This sequence joins TRBV5-1 and TRBJ2-1; D possibly corresponds to TRBD2 (5 bases). V dropped 2 bases and J dropped 7 bases, with 7 bases sitting between them. Looked up from germline, CDR1 is SGHRS and CDR2 is YFSETQ. CDR3 length: 12 residues.

The table lists this clone with a count of one. The chain couples TRBV15 to TRBJ2-7; D perhaps matches TRBD1 (6 bases). CDR1 is LNHNV and CDR2 is YYDKDF in the germline V gene (reference sequence). Between the trimmed V and J ends, which lost 5 bases and 2 bases, there was a span of 13 bases. The CDR3 has 14 amino acids. The CDR3 DNA follows: TGTGCCACCAGCCGCCAGGGGCCTGCCTACGAGCAGTACTTC. This gives the protein CATSRQGPAYEQYF.

V and J are TRBV11-2 and TRBJ1-4; D perhaps matches TRBD1 (5 bases). CDR3 size: 15 residues. V was pared by 5 bases and J by 6 bases, with 16 bases between. Germline V gives CDR1 SGHAT, CDR2 FQNNGV. The CDR3 DNA is TGTGCCAGCAGCGGGCGGGGGGACGGGTATGAAAAACTGTTTTTT. Its translation: CASSGRGDGYEKLFF.

The CDR3 DNA follows: TGTGCCAGCAGTGAAGGACCGGGACAGCTTCTGTTGATAGGAAACACCATATATTTT. This gives the protein CASSEGPGQLLLIGNTIYF. The chain uses TRBV2 and TRBJ1-3, with 7 bases identical to TRBD1. Losses at the gene ends were 1 base for V and 4 bases for J; bases not matched to a gene: 16. CDR1 is SNHLY and CDR2 is FYNNEI in the germline V gene. There are 19 residues in the CDR3.

This clone was seen only a few times. The chain combines TRBV27 with TRBJ2-1; a weak D match, TRBD2 (7 bases). Germline V CDR1 and CDR2: MNHEY, SMNVEV (reference sequence). V lost 4 bases, J lost 7 bases, and 14 bases lay in between. This CDR3 spans 14 amino acids. Here the CDR3 reads CASSSRGGGNEQFF. In nucleotides, the CDR3 is TGTGCCAGCAGTTCGAGGGGGGGCGGGAATGAGCAGTTCTTC.

V gene TRBV5-6 combines with J gene TRBJ2-1, with D perhaps matching TRBD2 (5 bases). The CDR3 is 18 amino acids. Germline CDR1 SGHDT, CDR2 YYEEEE. V was pared by 1 base and J by 4 bases, with 21 bases between. The CDR3 protein is CASSLLGVWGDSYNEQFF. The DNA for the CDR3 is TGTGCCAGCAGCTTGCTTGGTGTATGGGGAGACTCATACAATGAGCAGTTCTTC.

V and J are TRBV30 and TRBJ2-3, with TRBD1 as a possible D gene (6 bases). The V and J ends lost 3 bases and 3 bases respectively, with 7 bases between them. The CDR3 spans 12 residues. CDR1 is GTSNPN and CDR2 is SVGIG in the germline V gene (reference sequence). The CDR3 is CAWSDRTDTQYF. DNA of the CDR3: TGTGCCTGGAGCGACAGGACAGATACGCAGTATTTT.

This clone showed up just a few times. This rearrangement joins TRBV18 to TRBJ2-5, with D possibly being TRBD2 (6 bases). The CDR3 length is 15 residues. Trimming shortened V by 3 bases and J by 2 bases, and 13 bases separated the two germline ends. The germline CDR1 and CDR2 sequences are KGHSH and LQKENI. The CDR3 region is CASSPGTFRQETQYF. The CDR3 DNA sequence: TGTGCCAGCTCACCTGGGACTTTCAGACAAGAGACCCAGTACTTC. Based on the CDR3 plus reference TRBV18 and TRBJ2-5, the full variable domain is NAGVMQNPRHLVRRRGQEARLRCSPMKGHSHVYWYRQLPEEGLKFMVYLQKENIIDESGMPKERFSAEFPKEGPSILRIQQVVRGDSAAYFCASSPGTFRQETQYFGPGTRLLVL.

The chain uses TRBV27 and TRBJ2-6, with D perhaps TRBD1 (6 bases). Germline lookup yields CDR1 MNHEY and CDR2 SMNVEV (reference sequence). V was shortened by 5 bases and J by 0 bases, with 11 bases between the two germline ends. This CDR3 comprises 16 residues. CDR3 region: CASSPWTDSGANVLTF. The CDR3 nucleotides are TGTGCCAGCAGTCCCTGGACAGACTCTGGGGCCAACGTCCTGACTTTC.

This clone has only a few counts. The chain recombines TRBV14 with TRBJ2-2, with D maybe TRBD2 (5 bases). The CDR3 runs to 14 residues. Deletions cut 4 bases from V and 3 bases from J, with 9 bases between. CDR1 and CDR2 from the germline V gene are SGHDN and FVKESK. CDR3 sequence: CASSRETYTGELFF. The DNA of the CDR3 is TGTGCCAGCAGCCGGGAGACGTACACCGGGGAGCTGTTTTTT.

The genes are TRBV28 and TRBJ2-3, with D tentatively TRBD2 (5 bases). The V and J ends lost 7 bases and 0 bases respectively, with 20 bases between them. The CDR3 contains 17 residues. Germline V gives CDR1 MDHEN, CDR2 SYDVKM. CDR3 in amino acids: CASKLRVGDSSTDTQYF. CDR3 nucleotide sequence: TGTGCCAGCAAACTAAGGGTCGGGGATTCGAGCACAGATACGCAGTATTTT.

This sequence joins TRBV27 and TRBJ2-1; 7 nucleotides agree with TRBD1. The ends lost 3 bases at V and 5 bases at J; junction bases unmatched: 4. Germline V gives CDR1 MNHEY, CDR2 SMNVEV (reference sequence). The CDR3 has 14 amino acids. This chain's CDR3 is CASSFTGAHNEQFF. The CDR3 DNA is TGTGCCAGCAGTTTCACAGGGGCCCACAATGAGCAGTTCTTC.

V is TRBV4-2 and J is TRBJ2-5; D unresolved. Germline CDR1 and CDR2: LGHNA and YNFKEQ. The V gene lost 0 bases and the J gene lost 4 bases, with 9 bases spanning the gap. The CDR3 covers 14 residues. CDR3 in amino acids: CASSQDPRGETQYF. The CDR3 DNA is TGTGCCAGCAGCCAAGATCCCCGCGGAGAGACCCAGTACTTC.

The V call is TRBV6-1, the J call TRBJ2-7; D possibly corresponds to TRBD1 (6 bases). Germline loops: CDR1 MNHNS, CDR2 SASEGT. V was clipped by 5 bases and J by 4 bases, with 15 bases between them. The CDR3 has 14 residues. The CDR3: CASSTGLSTYEQYF. The CDR3 DNA sequence: TGTGCCAGCAGTACAGGGTTAAGTACGTACGAGCAGTACTTC.

The chain combines TRBV5-1 with TRBJ2-3, with D uncertain. The germline V gene has CDR1 SGHRS and CDR2 YFSETQ. The CDR3 totals 14 residues. Trimming took 2 bases from V and 6 from J, leaving 13 bases between them. The CDR3 DNA sequence: TGCGCCAGCAGCTTCGGTATTCCACCGGATACGCAGTATTTT. Its protein product is CASSFGIPPDTQYF.

The chain combines TRBV10-3 with TRBJ2-5, with D possibly being TRBD2 (7 bases). Trimming took 5 bases from V and 1 from J, leaving 14 bases between them. CDR1 ENHRY and CDR2 SYGVKD come from the germline V gene. The CDR3 length is 15 residues. The CDR3 DNA follows: TGTGCCATCAGTCGGGGGGAAGGGGGCCAAGAGACCCAGTACTTC. Protein sequence: CAISRGEGGQETQYF.

This chain connects TRBV18 to TRBJ1-5, with 8 positions matching TRBD1. This CDR3 contains 18 residues. Germline CDR1 and CDR2: KGHSH and LQKENI. V lost 6 bases and J lost 0; bases outside the gene matches: 13. In nucleotides, the CDR3 is TGTGCCAGCTCCGCGTCGGCCCAGACAGGGGTTAGCAATCAGCCCCAGCATTTT. Its protein is CASSASAQTGVSNQPQHF.

The chain carries TRBV6-6 and TRBJ1-2, with 10 bases lining up with TRBD1. CDR1 is MNHNY and CDR2 is SVGAGI in the germline V gene (reference sequence). Unmatched junction bases numbered 8, after V lost 5 bases and J lost 5 bases. The CDR3 is 15 residues long. The CDR3 nucleotides read TGTGCCAGCAGTGGGCCCGGGACAGGGGTTTATGGCTACACCTTC. Protein sequence: CASSGPGTGVYGYTF.

The rearrangement uses TRBV30 and TRBJ2-7, with D maybe TRBD1 (5 bases). There are 14 residues in the CDR3. Germline CDR1 is GTSNPN and CDR2 is SVGIG (reference sequence). V was pared by 0 bases and J by 6 bases, with 15 bases between. The DNA for the CDR3 is TGTGCCTGGAGTGTACGTGGCCTTGGGGCCGAGCAGTACTTC. It is translated as CAWSVRGLGAEQYF.

The chain is built from TRBV5-6 and TRBJ1-1, with 8 bases fitting TRBD1. Per the germline V gene, CDR1 is SGHDT and CDR2 is YYEEEE. This CDR3 is 15 amino acids long. V was pared by 8 bases and J by 0 bases, with 9 bases of the junction left unmatched. CDR3 coding DNA: TGTGCCAGTAGGACAGGGATCAGCATGAACACTGAAGCTTTCTTT. Its translation is CASRTGISMNTEAFF.

The chain links TRBV28 to TRBJ2-7; the D gene is possibly TRBD2 (7 bases). The V gene's germline CDR1 is MDHEN and CDR2 SYDVKM. The CDR3 consists of 11 residues. V gave up 8 bases and J gave up 7 bases, with 12 bases separating them. The chain's CDR3 is CASPKGGEQYF. DNA of the CDR3: TGTGCCAGCCCTAAGGGGGGGGAGCAGTACTTC. The entire variable domain, with the rest obtained from reference TRBV28 and TRBJ2-7, is as follows: DVKVTQSSRYLVKRTGEKVFLECVQDMDHENMFWYRQDPGLGLRLIYFSYDVKMKEKGDIPEGYSVSREKKERFSLILESASTNQTSMYLCASPKGGEQYFGPGTRLTVT.

This sequence joins TRBV9 and TRBJ2-2, with a possible D match to TRBD2 (5 bases). From germline, CDR1 is SGDLS and CDR2 YYNGEE. The CDR3 sequence is 14 residues long. The V and J ends lost 3 bases and 3 bases respectively, with 9 bases between them. CDR3 in DNA: TGTGCCAGCAGCGCGTCGGGGTACACCGGGGAGCTGTTTTTT. Translated, it gives CASSASGYTGELFF.

The chain is built from TRBV27 and TRBJ2-7; no definite D call. The CDR3 length is 14 residues. CDR1 and CDR2 (germline): MNHEY, SMNVEV (reference sequence). Trimming took 3 bases from V and 2 from J, leaving 11 bases between them. CDR3 nucleotides: TGTGCCAGCAGTTTCGGCAGGCGAACCTACGAGCAGTACTTC. It codes for CASSFGRRTYEQYF.

The V gene is TRBV6-5, the J gene TRBJ2-2, with D possibly being TRBD1 (6 bases). V lost 6 bases to trimming and J lost 6 bases, with 17 bases between them. The germline V gene encodes CDR1 MNHEY and CDR2 SVGAGI. The CDR3 has 15 amino acids. The CDR3 reads CASRPDRRAAGELFF. CDR3 nucleotide sequence: TGTGCCAGCAGGCCCGACAGGCGAGCGGCCGGGGAGCTGTTTTTT.

V usage is TRBV15 and J usage is TRBJ2-1, with 10 bases identical to TRBD1. This CDR3 comprises 16 residues. Trimming removed 0 bases from V and 9 bases from J; junction bases left unmatched: 8. Germline CDR1 and CDR2: LNHNV and YYDKDF (reference sequence). CDR3 in amino acids: CATSREWDRGRTEQFF. CDR3 bases: TGTGCCACCAGCAGAGAGTGGGACAGGGGTCGCACTGAGCAGTTCTTC.

This clone came up a few times. V is TRBV7-9 and J is TRBJ1-2; no firm D call. The ends were cut back, 5 bases at V and 5 bases at J, with 12 bases in the middle. The CDR3 has 13 residues. Germline CDR1 SEHNR, CDR2 FQNEAQ (reference sequence). The CDR3 DNA reads TGTGCCAGCAGCCAATGGCAGTTTTATGGCTACACCTTC. Its protein product is CASSQWQFYGYTF.

The rearrangement joins TRBV27 to TRBJ1-2; a weak D match, TRBD1 (6 bases). V lost 1 base and J lost 4, with 13 bases in between. Per the germline V gene, CDR1 is MNHEY and CDR2 is SMNVEV (reference sequence). The CDR3 contains 15 residues. In DNA, the CDR3 is TGTGCCAGCAGTTTATATCGGGACATACGCTATGGCTACACCTTC. Translating it yields CASSLYRDIRYGYTF.

The chain is built from TRBV9 and TRBJ1-4, with D unclear. Germline-derived CDR1 and CDR2 are SGDLS and YYNGEE. The V end lost 4 bases, the J end lost 3 bases, and 13 bases lay between the germline ends. The CDR3 totals 15 residues. The CDR3 is CASSKGVAANEKLFF. Here the CDR3 DNA reads TGTGCCAGCAGCAAAGGAGTTGCGGCTAATGAAAAACTGTTTTTT.